Listed here is a single TCR beta chain. What it recognizes is unknown. Every patient had relapsed following autologous stem cell transplantation, and cohorts differed in brentuximab vedotin exposure. This entry belongs to a study of PD-1 blockade in classical Hodgkin lymphoma. Germline V gene sequence: CDR1 SGHTS, CDR2 YDEGEE. The CDR3 consists of 15 residues. Trimming took off 0 bases at V and 2 bases at J, with 12 bases between the two ends. Some clones are missing from TCRdb's copy, which holds only in-frame ones; the method was immunoSEQ multiplex PCR. The data hold 70,000 to 80,000 clones, with 90% to 95% observed a single time. Regarding the study as a whole: By C4D1 there was a significant rise in CD4+ TCR diversity but not in CD8+ TCR diversity. Healthy donors were reported to have higher baseline TCR diversity than newly diagnosed patients.

The source was peripheral blood mononuclear cells (PBMCs), collected at baseline. The J gene is TRBJ2-7, the V gene TRBV5-8; the D is unclear. The sequence derives from a human donor with classical Hodgkin lymphoma. CDR3 bases: TGTGCCAGCAGCTTGGGGGATCAGGCCCCCTACGAGCAGTACTTC. It codes for CASSLGDQAPYEQYF.